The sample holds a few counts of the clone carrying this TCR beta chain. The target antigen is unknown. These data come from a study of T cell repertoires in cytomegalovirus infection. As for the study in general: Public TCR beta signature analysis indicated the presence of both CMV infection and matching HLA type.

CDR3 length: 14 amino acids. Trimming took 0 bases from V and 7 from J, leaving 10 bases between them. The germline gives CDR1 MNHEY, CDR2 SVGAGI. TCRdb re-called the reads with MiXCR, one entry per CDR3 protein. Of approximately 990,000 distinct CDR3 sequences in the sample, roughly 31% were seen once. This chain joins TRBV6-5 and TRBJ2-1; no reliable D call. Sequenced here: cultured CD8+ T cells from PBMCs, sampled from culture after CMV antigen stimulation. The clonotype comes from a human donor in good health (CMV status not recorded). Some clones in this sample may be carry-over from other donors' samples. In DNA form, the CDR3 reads TGTGCCAGCAGTTACTCTGAAGGACCAAATGAGCAGTTCTTC. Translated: CASSYSEGPNEQFF.